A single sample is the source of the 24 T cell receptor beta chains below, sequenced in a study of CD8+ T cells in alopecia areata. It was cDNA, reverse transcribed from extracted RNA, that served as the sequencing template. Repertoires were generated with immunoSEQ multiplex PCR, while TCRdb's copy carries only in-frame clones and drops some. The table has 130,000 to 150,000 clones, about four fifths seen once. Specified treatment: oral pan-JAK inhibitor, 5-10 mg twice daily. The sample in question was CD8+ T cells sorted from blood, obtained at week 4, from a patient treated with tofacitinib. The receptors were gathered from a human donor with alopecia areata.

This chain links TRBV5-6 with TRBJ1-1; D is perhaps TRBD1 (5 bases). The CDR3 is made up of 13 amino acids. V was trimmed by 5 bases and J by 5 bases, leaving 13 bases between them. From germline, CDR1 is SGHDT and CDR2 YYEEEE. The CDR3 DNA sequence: TGTGCCAGCAGTCGCCAGGGTATGACTGAAGCTTTCTTT. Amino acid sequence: CASSRQGMTEAFF.

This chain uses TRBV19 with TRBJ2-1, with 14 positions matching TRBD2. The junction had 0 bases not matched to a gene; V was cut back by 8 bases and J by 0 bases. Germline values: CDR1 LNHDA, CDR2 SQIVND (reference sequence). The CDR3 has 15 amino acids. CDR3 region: CASGTSGGSYNEQFF. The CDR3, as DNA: TGTGCCAGTGGGACTAGCGGGGGCTCCTACAATGAGCAGTTCTTC. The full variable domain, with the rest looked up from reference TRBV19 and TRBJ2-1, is DGGITQSPKYLFRKEGQNVTLSCEQNLNHDAMYWYRQDPGQGLRLIYYSQIVNDFQKGDIAEGYSVSREKKESFPLTVTSAQKNPTAFYLCASGTSGGSYNEQFFGPGTRLTVL.

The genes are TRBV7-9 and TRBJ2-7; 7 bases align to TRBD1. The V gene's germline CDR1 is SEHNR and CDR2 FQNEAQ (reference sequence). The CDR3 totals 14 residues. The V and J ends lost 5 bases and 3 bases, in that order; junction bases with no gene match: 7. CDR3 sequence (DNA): TGTGCCAGCAGCCCCGGACAGGCGATCTACGAGCAGTACTTC. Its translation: CASSPGQAIYEQYF.

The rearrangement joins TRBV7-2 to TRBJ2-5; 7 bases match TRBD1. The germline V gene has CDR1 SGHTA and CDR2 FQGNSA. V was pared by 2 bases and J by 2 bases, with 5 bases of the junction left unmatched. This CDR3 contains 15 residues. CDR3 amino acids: CASSLTGTAQETQYF. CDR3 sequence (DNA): TGTGCCAGCAGCTTAACCGGGACAGCTCAAGAGACCCAGTACTTC. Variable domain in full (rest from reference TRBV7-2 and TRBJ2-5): GAGVSQSPSNKVTEKGKDVELRCDPISGHTALYWYRQSLGQGLEFLIYFQGNSAPDKSGLPSDRFSAERTGGSVSTLTIQRTQQEDSAVYLCASSLTGTAQETQYFGPGTRLLVL.

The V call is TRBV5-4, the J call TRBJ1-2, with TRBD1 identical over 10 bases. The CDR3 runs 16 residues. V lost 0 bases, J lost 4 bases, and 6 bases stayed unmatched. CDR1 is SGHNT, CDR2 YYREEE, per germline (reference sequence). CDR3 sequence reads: CASSLATGGEGYGYTF. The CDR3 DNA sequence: TGTGCCAGCAGCTTGGCGACAGGGGGCGAGGGCTATGGCTACACCTTC.

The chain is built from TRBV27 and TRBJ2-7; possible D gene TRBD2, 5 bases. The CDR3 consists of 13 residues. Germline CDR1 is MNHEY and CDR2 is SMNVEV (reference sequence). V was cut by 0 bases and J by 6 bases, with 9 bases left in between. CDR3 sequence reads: CASSLSAGGEQYF. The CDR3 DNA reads TGTGCCAGCAGTTTATCGGCGGGCGGCGAGCAGTACTTC.

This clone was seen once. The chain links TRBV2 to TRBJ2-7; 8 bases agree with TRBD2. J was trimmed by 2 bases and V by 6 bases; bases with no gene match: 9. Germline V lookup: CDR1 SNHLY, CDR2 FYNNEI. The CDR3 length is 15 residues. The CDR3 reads CASRPGTRDTYEQYF. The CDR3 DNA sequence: TGTGCCAGCAGGCCCGGGACTAGAGATACCTACGAGCAGTACTTC.

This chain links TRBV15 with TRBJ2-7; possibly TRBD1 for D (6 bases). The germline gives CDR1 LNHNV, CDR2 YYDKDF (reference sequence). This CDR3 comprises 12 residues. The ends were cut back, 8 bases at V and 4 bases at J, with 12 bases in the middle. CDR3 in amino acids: CATARGGYEQYF. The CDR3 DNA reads TGTGCCACCGCCCGAGGGGGATACGAGCAGTACTTC.

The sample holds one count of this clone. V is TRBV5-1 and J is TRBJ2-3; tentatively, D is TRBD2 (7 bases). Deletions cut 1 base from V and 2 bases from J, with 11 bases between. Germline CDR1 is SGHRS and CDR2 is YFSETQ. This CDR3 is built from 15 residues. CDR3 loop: CASSLRGAYTDTQYF. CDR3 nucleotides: TGCGCCAGCAGCTTGCGGGGGGCCTACACAGATACGCAGTATTTT.

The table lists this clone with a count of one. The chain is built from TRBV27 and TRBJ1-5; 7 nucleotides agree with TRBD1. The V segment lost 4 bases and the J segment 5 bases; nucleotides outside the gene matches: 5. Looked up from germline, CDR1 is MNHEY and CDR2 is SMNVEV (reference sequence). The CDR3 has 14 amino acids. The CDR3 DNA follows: TGTGCCAGCAGTTCCACAGGGGACTATCAGCCCCAGCATTTT. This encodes CASSSTGDYQPQHF.

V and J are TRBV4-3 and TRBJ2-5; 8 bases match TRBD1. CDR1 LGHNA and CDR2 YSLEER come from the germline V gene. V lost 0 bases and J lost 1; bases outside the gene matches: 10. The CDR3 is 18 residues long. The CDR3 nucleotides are TGCGCCAGCAGCCAAGATACTCAGGGGGCAGCCTCCCAAGAGACCCAGTACTTC. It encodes CASSQDTQGAASQETQYF.

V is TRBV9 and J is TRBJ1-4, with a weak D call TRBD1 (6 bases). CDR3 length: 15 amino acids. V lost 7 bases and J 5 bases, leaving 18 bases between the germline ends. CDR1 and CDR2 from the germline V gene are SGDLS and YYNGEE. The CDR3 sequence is CASSSYGGGNEKLFF. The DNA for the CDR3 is TGTGCCAGCTCTTCGTACGGCGGGGGCAATGAAAAACTGTTTTTT.

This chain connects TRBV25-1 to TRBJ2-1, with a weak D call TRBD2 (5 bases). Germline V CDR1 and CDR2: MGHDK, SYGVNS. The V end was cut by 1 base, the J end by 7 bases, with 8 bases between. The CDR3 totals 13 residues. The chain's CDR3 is CASSEWEQNEQFF. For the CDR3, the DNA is TGTGCCAGCAGTGAATGGGAGCAAAATGAGCAGTTCTTC.

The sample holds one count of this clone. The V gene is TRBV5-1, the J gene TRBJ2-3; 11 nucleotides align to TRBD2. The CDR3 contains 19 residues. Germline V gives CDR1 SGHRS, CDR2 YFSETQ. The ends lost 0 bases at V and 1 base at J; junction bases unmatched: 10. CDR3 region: CASSLAGGTSGFGTDTQYF. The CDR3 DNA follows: TGCGCCAGCAGCTTGGCGGGAGGGACTAGCGGCTTCGGCACAGATACGCAGTATTTT.

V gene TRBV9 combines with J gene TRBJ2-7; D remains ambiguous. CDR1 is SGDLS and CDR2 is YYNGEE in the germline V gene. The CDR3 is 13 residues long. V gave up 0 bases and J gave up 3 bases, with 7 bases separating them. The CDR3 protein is CASSVELGYEQYF. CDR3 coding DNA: TGTGCCAGCAGCGTAGAATTGGGCTACGAGCAGTACTTC.

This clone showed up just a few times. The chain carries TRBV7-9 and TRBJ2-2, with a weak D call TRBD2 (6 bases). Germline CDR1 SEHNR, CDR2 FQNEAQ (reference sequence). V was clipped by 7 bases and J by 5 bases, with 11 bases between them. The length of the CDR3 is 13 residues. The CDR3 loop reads CASTPGGTGELFF. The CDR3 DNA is TGTGCCAGCACTCCCGGGGGTACCGGGGAGCTGTTTTTT. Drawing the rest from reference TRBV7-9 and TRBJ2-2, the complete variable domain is DTGVSQNPRHKITKRGQNVTFRCDPISEHNRLYWYRQTLGQGPEFLTYFQNEAQLEKSRLLSDRFSAERPKGSFSTLEIQRTEQGDSAMYLCASTPGGTGELFFGEGSRLTVL.

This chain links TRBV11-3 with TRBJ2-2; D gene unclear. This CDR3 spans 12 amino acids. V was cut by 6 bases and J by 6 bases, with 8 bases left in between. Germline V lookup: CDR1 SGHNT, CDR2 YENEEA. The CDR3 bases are TGTGCCAGCAGGAGTAGTTCCGGGGAGCTGTTTTTT. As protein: CASRSSSGELFF.

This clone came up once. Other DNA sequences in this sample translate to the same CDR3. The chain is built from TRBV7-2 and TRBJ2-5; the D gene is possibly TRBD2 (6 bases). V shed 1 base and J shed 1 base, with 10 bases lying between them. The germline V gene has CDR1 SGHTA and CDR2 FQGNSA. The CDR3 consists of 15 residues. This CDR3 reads CASSLGLGGQETQYF. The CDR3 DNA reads TGTGCCAGCAGCTTAGGCCTGGGAGGCCAAGAGACCCAGTACTTC.

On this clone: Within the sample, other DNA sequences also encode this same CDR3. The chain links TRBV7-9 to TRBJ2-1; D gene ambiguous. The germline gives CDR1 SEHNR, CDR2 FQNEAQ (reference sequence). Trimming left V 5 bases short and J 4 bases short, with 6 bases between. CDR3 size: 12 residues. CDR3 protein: CASSPLYNEQFF. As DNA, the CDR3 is TGTGCCAGCAGCCCCCTTTACAATGAGCAGTTCTTC.

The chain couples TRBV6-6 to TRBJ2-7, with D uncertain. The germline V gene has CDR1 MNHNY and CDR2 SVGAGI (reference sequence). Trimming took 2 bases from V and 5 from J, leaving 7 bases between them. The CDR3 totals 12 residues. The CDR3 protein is CASSYTPDEQYF. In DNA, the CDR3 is TGTGCCAGCAGTTACACGCCGGACGAGCAGTACTTC.

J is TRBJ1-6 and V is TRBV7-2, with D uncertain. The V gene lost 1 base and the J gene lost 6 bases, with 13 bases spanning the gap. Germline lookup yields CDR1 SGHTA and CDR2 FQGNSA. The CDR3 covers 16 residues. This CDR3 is CASSLVWKRSNSPLHF. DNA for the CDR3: TGTGCCAGCAGCTTAGTCTGGAAACGCTCTAATTCACCCCTCCACTTT.

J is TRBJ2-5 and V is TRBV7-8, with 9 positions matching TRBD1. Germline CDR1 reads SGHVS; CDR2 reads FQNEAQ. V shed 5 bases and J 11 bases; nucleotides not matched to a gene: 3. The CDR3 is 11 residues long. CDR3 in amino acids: CASSRDRVQYF. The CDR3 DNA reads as TGTGCCAGCAGCCGGGACAGGGTGCAGTACTTC.

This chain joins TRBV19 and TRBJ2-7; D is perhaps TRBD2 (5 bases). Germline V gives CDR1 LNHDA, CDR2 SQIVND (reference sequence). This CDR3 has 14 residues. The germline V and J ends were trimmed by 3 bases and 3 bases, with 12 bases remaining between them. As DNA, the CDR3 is TGTGCCAGTAGTATGGTCAGCGGAAGCTACGAGCAGTACTTC. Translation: CASSMVSGSYEQYF.

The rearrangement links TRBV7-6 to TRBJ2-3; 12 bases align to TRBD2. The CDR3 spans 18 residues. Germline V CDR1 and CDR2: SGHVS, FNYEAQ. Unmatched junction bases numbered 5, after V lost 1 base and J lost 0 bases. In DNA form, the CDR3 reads TGTGCCAGCAGCTTAGGACTAGCGGGGGCCCTGAGCACAGATACGCAGTATTTT. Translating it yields CASSLGLAGALSTDTQYF.